The 28 T cell receptor beta chains presented below share a single source sample, sequenced in a study of T cells in Graves' hyperthyroidism and ophthalmopathy. Amplification yielded TCR beta CDR3 regions, with RNA transcripts as the source. Initially, a first-round RT-PCR of the TCR CDR3 employed the HTBI primer set. TCRdb ran MiXCR on the multiplex PCR reads and lists one entry per CDR3 protein. The sample contains about 640,000 distinct CDR3 sequences, around 13% of which appear only once. The sample consisted of blood. The source is a woman in her fifties or sixties with Graves' ophthalmopathy.

This clonotype was seen at least ten times. The chain links TRBV7-2 to TRBJ2-2, with 13 bases aligning to TRBD2. Germline loops: CDR1 SGHTA, CDR2 FQGNSA. The CDR3 length is 17 residues. The trim removed 1 base at V and 3 bases at J, leaving 2 bases unmatched. This chain's CDR3 is CASSLELAGGDTGELFF. CDR3 sequence (DNA): TGTGCCAGCAGCTTAGAACTAGCGGGAGGGGACACCGGGGAGCTGTTTTTT.

This clonotype was recorded at least ten times. The chain has TRBV27 and TRBJ2-1, with 11 bases that match TRBD1. This CDR3 has 17 amino acids. CDR1 is MNHEY and CDR2 is SMNVEV in the germline V gene (reference sequence). V shed 2 bases, J shed 7 bases, and the junction held 10 bases outside the gene matches. Here the CDR3 DNA reads TGTGCCAGCAGTTTAAACTGGGGGGACAGGGGGGATAATGAGCAGTTCTTC. This codes for CASSLNWGDRGDNEQFF.

This clonotype was observed at least ten times. CDR3 nucleotide sequence: TGTGCCAGCAGCCCCGGGACAGGCCAGACCTACGAGCAGTACTTC. Protein sequence: CASSPGTGQTYEQYF. The chain has TRBV7-6 and TRBJ2-7, with 8 bases matching TRBD1. The CDR3 is 15 amino acids. V trimming: 5 bases; J trimming: 2 bases; junction bases outside the gene matches: 8. Germline V gives CDR1 SGHVS, CDR2 FNYEAQ. Based on the CDR3 plus reference TRBV7-6 and TRBJ2-7, the full variable domain is GAGVSQSPRYKVTKRGQDVALRCDPISGHVSLYWYRQALGQGPEFLTYFNYEAQQDKSGLPNDRFSAERPEGSISTLTIQRTEQRDSAMYRCASSPGTGQTYEQYFGPGTRLTVT.

This clonotype was found many times. The chain carries TRBV10-3 and TRBJ1-2, with a possible D match to TRBD1 (5 bases). The CDR3 covers 12 residues. Looked up from germline, CDR1 is ENHRY and CDR2 is SYGVKD. With 3 bases removed from V and 4 bases from J, the gap between germline ends came to 6 bases. CDR3: CAISEGAYGYTF. The CDR3, as DNA: TGTGCCATCAGTGAAGGGGCCTATGGCTACACCTTC.

Only a few counts were recorded for this clonotype. The chain joins TRBV20-1 to TRBJ2-7; unclear D gene. V was cut by 3 bases and J by 6 bases, with 9 bases left in between. The germline gives CDR1 DFQATT, CDR2 SNEGSKA (reference sequence). This CDR3 has 11 amino acids. The CDR3 reads CSARPLREQYF. The CDR3 DNA reads as TGCAGTGCTAGGCCGTTGCGCGAGCAGTACTTC.

This clonotype was counted a few times. The rearrangement joins TRBV14 to TRBJ2-2; 7 bases agree with TRBD1. The CDR3 covers 15 residues. V lost 2 bases and J lost 7; bases outside the gene matches: 7. The germline V gene encodes CDR1 SGHDN and CDR2 FVKESK. DNA of the CDR3: TGTGCCAGCAGCCAAACGAGGGGGCTTAGCGGGGAGCTGTTTTTT. Translation: CASSQTRGLSGELFF.

This clonotype was seen more than once but under ten times. The chain has TRBV29-1 and TRBJ2-1, with 7 bases lining up with TRBD1. Germline-derived CDR1 and CDR2 are SQVTM and ANQGSEA. This CDR3 region has 13 residues. Trimming removed 7 bases from V and 4 bases from J; junction bases left unmatched: 7. The CDR3 nucleotides read TGCAGCGAGTGGGACAGAAGTTACAATGAGCAGTTCTTC. Protein: CSEWDRSYNEQFF.

The chain is built from TRBV9 and TRBJ2-7; a possible D gene is TRBD2 (5 bases). V was cut by 2 bases and J by 2 bases, with 8 bases left in between. CDR1 is SGDLS, CDR2 YYNGEE, per germline. The CDR3 length is 13 residues. CDR3 coding DNA: TGTGCCAGCAGCGTTGACGGGACCTACGAGCAGTACTTC. It is translated as CASSVDGTYEQYF.

Ten or more counts support this clonotype. J is TRBJ2-7 and V is TRBV10-3, with 9 bases that match TRBD2. This CDR3 comprises 19 residues. CDR1 and CDR2 (germline): ENHRY, SYGVKD. J gave up 3 bases and V 0 bases, and 15 bases lay outside the gene matches. In DNA, the CDR3 is TGTGCCATCAGTGAGTCGACAGTGGCGGGAGGGCCGATGCACTACGAGCAGTACTTC. Translating it yields CAISESTVAGGPMHYEQYF.

In its sample, this clonotype was seen a few times. This rearrangement joins TRBV5-1 to TRBJ2-5; 7 nucleotides match TRBD1. This CDR3 comprises 16 residues. Looked up from germline, CDR1 is SGHRS and CDR2 is YFSETQ. With V trimmed by 5 bases and J by 1 base, 11 bases remained unmatched. CDR3 sequence: CASSRGGQQRQETQYF. DNA for the CDR3: TGCGCCAGCAGTCGAGGGGGCCAACAACGCCAAGAGACCCAGTACTTC. The entire variable domain, with the rest obtained from reference TRBV5-1 and TRBJ2-5, is as follows: KAGVTQTPRYLIKTRGQQVTLSCSPISGHRSVSWYQQTPGQGLQFLFEYFSETQRNKGNFPGRFSGRQFSNSRSEMNVSTLELGDSALYLCASSRGGQQRQETQYFGPGTRLLVL.

This chain connects TRBV6-1 to TRBJ2-3, with TRBD2 as a possible D gene (5 bases). V lost 5 bases to trimming and J lost 6 bases, with 18 bases between them. CDR1 MNHNS and CDR2 SASEGT come from the germline V gene. The CDR3 is 15 amino acids. The CDR3 DNA sequence: TGTGCCAGCAGTTTCTCATCGGAACTAGTGGATACGCAGTATTTT. Translation gives CASSFSSELVDTQYF.

The sample holds many counts of this clonotype. The chain is built from TRBV20-1 and TRBJ2-7, with D perhaps TRBD1 (6 bases). Germline CDR1 is DFQATT and CDR2 is SNEGSKA (reference sequence). The CDR3 consists of 14 residues. Between the trimmed V and J ends, which lost 3 bases and 2 bases, there was a span of 14 bases. CDR3 residues: CSARFPGQTYEQYF. The CDR3 region has the DNA TGCAGTGCTAGGTTCCCTGGACAGACCTACGAGCAGTACTTC.

This clonotype was picked up a small number of times. This rearrangement joins TRBV7-8 to TRBJ2-7; tentatively, D is TRBD2 (7 bases). CDR3 length equals 16 residues. Per germline, CDR1 SGHVS and CDR2 FQNEAQ. V lost 5 bases and J lost 3, with 20 bases in between. CDR3 bases: TGTGCCAGCAGCAGTTGGGGGCTAGCGGAAATCTACGAGCAGTACTTC. Residues: CASSSWGLAEIYEQYF.

As to this clonotype: This may come from a read error, since a much larger clone is one base off. In nucleotides, the CDR3 is TGTGCCAGCAGTGAACTGCGGAAGCTTGAAGCTTTCTTT. Protein sequence: CASSELRKLEAFF. This rearrangement joins TRBV2 to TRBJ1-1; D is ambiguous. CDR1 is SNHLY and CDR2 is FYNNEI in the germline V gene. This CDR3 has 13 residues. Trimming took 2 bases from V and 7 from J, leaving 11 bases between them.

This chain connects TRBV11-3 to TRBJ2-7, with D unclear. V was trimmed by 2 bases and J by 6 bases, leaving 11 bases between them. Germline lookup yields CDR1 SGHNT and CDR2 YENEEA. CDR3 length: 13 amino acids. The CDR3 nucleotides read TGTGCCAGCAGCTTACAGAGTGTTAGCGAGCAGTACTTC. Its protein is CASSLQSVSEQYF.

This clonotype was counted many times. The CDR3 DNA is TGTGCCAGCAGTTACTATTTGGGACAGACCACAGATACGCAGTATTTT. Protein sequence: CASSYYLGQTTDTQYF. J is TRBJ2-3 and V is TRBV6-2 or TRBV6-3; TRBD1 matches 7 bases. CDR3 length equals 16 residues. J lost 2 bases, V lost 1 base, and 6 bases had no gene match. Germline V gene data show CDR1 as MNHEY and CDR2 as SVGEGT.

This clonotype was seen more than once but under ten times. CDR3 bases: TGTGCCAGCAGTCCCCGCCGGACAGGGCTCCGCTATGGCTACACCTTC. As protein: CASSPRRTGLRYGYTF. The rearrangement joins TRBV12-3 or TRBV12-4 to TRBJ1-2, with TRBD1 identical over 8 bases. The CDR3 is made up of 16 amino acids. V gave up 5 bases and J gave up 4 bases; unmatched junction bases: 12.

This clonotype has a count of ten or more. CDR3 DNA: TGTGCCAGCAGCCCGTACCCCCGGGACAGGGATGGCTACACCTTC. Its protein product is CASSPYPRDRDGYTF. V usage is TRBV7-2 and J usage is TRBJ1-2; 9 positions agree with TRBD1. With 5 bases clipped from V and 6 bases from J, the junction kept 10 bases outside the gene matches. This CDR3 region has 15 residues. Germline V CDR1 and CDR2: SGHTA, FQGNSA.

The chain employs TRBV20-1 and TRBJ1-1; D ambiguous. The CDR3 is 11 amino acids. Trimming removed 6 bases at V and 4 bases at J, with 9 bases between. The germline V gene has CDR1 DFQATT and CDR2 SNEGSKA (reference sequence). The CDR3 reads CSARLGTEAFF. In DNA form, the CDR3 reads TGCAGTGCCCGCCTCGGCACTGAAGCTTTCTTT.

This clonotype was detected a few times. V and J are TRBV24-1 and TRBJ2-1; 8 bases are shared with TRBD2. With 3 bases clipped from V and 5 bases from J, the junction kept 5 bases outside the gene matches. Looked up from germline, CDR1 is KGHDR and CDR2 is SFDVKD. The CDR3 length is 15 residues. CDR3 protein: CATSDLWTSNNEQFF. CDR3 DNA: TGTGCCACCAGTGATCTATGGACTAGCAACAATGAGCAGTTCTTC.

This clonotype has only a few counts. The CDR3 loop reads CASSLAGGLTRYEQYF. CDR3 DNA: TGTGCCAGCAGCTTAGCGGGAGGGCTCACGAGGTACGAGCAGTACTTC. V usage is TRBV7-2 and J usage is TRBJ2-7; 7 bases align to TRBD2. This CDR3 has 16 residues. Germline V gives CDR1 SGHTA, CDR2 FQGNSA. V shed 0 bases, J shed 4 bases, and the junction held 9 bases outside the gene matches. Full variable domain (missing parts from reference TRBV7-2 and TRBJ2-7): GAGVSQSPSNKVTEKGKDVELRCDPISGHTALYWYRQSLGQGLEFLIYFQGNSAPDKSGLPSDRFSAERTGGSVSTLTIQRTQQEDSAVYLCASSLAGGLTRYEQYFGPGTRLTVT.

This clonotype was seen many times. The genes are TRBV2 and TRBJ2-5, with 8 bases that match TRBD1. The J segment lost 0 bases and the V segment lost 6 bases, leaving 3 bases of the junction unmatched. The CDR3 is 14 residues long. The germline V gene encodes CDR1 SNHLY and CDR2 FYNNEI. CDR3 region: CASSGDRYQETQYF. CDR3 coding DNA: TGTGCCAGCAGCGGGGACAGGTACCAAGAGACCCAGTACTTC.

This clonotype has just a few counts. This chain connects TRBV28 to TRBJ1-2; 8 bases are shared with TRBD1. Germline CDR1 is MDHEN and CDR2 is SYDVKM. The CDR3 is 14 amino acids. The V gene end was trimmed by 10 bases and the J gene end by 4 bases; junction bases not matched to a gene: 11. The CDR3 spells CATRTGWGGYGYTF. CDR3 sequence (DNA): TGTGCCACCCGGACAGGGTGGGGTGGCTATGGCTACACCTTC.

This clonotype was seen at least ten times. V is TRBV5-6 and J is TRBJ2-1; 8 nucleotides match TRBD1. The V gene's germline CDR1 is SGHDT and CDR2 YYEEEE. V lost 3 bases and J lost 4; bases outside the gene matches: 12. The length of the CDR3 is 17 residues. This CDR3 reads CASSSTKQGEFYNEQFF. The CDR3 coding sequence is TGTGCCAGCAGCTCGACAAAACAGGGGGAGTTTTACAATGAGCAGTTCTTC. Filled out from reference TRBV5-6 and TRBJ2-1, the complete variable domain reads DAGVTQSPTHLIKTRGQQVTLRCSPKSGHDTVSWYQQALGQGPQFIFQYYEEEERQRGNFPDRFSGHQFPNYSSELNVNALLLGDSALYLCASSSTKQGEFYNEQFFGPGTRLTVL.

The rearrangement links TRBV6-2 or TRBV6-3 to TRBJ2-6; D gene uncertain. This CDR3 contains 18 residues. V was pared by 6 bases and J by 1 base, with 19 bases between. Germline V gene sequence: CDR1 MNHEY, CDR2 SVGEGT. CDR3 sequence reads: CASSPAVGSRSGANVLTF. For the CDR3, the DNA is TGTGCCAGCAGCCCTGCCGTGGGTTCCCGGTCTGGGGCCAACGTCCTGACTTTC.

There are many counts of this clonotype. The chain uses TRBV7-2 and TRBJ2-5; 8 positions match TRBD2. With V trimmed by 2 bases and J by 2 bases, 10 bases remained unmatched. The length of the CDR3 is 17 residues. The germline gives CDR1 SGHTA, CDR2 FQGNSA. The CDR3 spells CASSLYSGGRGQETQYF. DNA for the CDR3: TGTGCCAGCAGCTTATACAGCGGGGGAAGAGGTCAAGAGACCCAGTACTTC. The entire variable domain, with the rest obtained from reference TRBV7-2 and TRBJ2-5, is as follows: GAGVSQSPSNKVTEKGKDVELRCDPISGHTALYWYRQSLGQGLEFLIYFQGNSAPDKSGLPSDRFSAERTGGSVSTLTIQRTQQEDSAVYLCASSLYSGGRGQETQYFGPGTRLLVL.

This clonotype showed up many times. The chain links TRBV7-2 to TRBJ2-7; 9 positions agree with TRBD1. V shed 4 bases and J 2 bases; nucleotides not matched to a gene: 6. Germline values: CDR1 SGHTA, CDR2 FQGNSA. The CDR3 is 15 amino acids. CDR3 DNA sequence: TGTGCCAGCAGCTCACGGACAGGGGCACCCTACGAGCAGTACTTC. Residues: CASSSRTGAPYEQYF.

This clonotype was seen ten or more times. CDR3 region: CASSAGTTLGEQYF. The DNA for the CDR3 is TGCGCCAGCAGCGCCGGGACAACCTTAGGCGAGCAGTACTTC. The gene calls are TRBV5-1 and TRBJ2-7; TRBD1 might be the D (6 bases). Trimming took off 4 bases at V and 6 bases at J, with 17 bases between the two ends. The CDR3 covers 14 residues. Per germline, CDR1 SGHRS and CDR2 YFSETQ. The variable domain in full, with the rest retrieved from reference TRBV5-1 and TRBJ2-7, is KAGVTQTPRYLIKTRGQQVTLSCSPISGHRSVSWYQQTPGQGLQFLFEYFSETQRNKGNFPGRFSGRQFSNSRSEMNVSTLELGDSALYLCASSAGTTLGEQYFGPGTRLTVT.